The 8 T cell receptor beta chains given below trace back to one sample, sequenced in a study of blood T cell repertoires in COVID-19. Clones were read by immunoSEQ multiplex PCR, and TCRdb kept only the in-frame ones, dropping some. The sample lists 200,000 or so clones, 75% to 85% seen once, with 12% in the top ten. Sequencing input: peripheral blood. These receptors came from a woman of 80 years or more with COVID-19, enrolled during active disease.

The chain links TRBV2 to TRBJ2-1, with D unclear. CDR1 and CDR2 (germline): SNHLY, FYNNEI. This CDR3 is built from 13 residues. V was trimmed by 6 bases and J by 13 bases, leaving 19 bases between them. CDR3 region: CASSGNSANVQFF. CDR3 DNA: TGTGCCAGCAGCGGTAACAGTGCCAATGTCCAGTTCTTC. Full variable domain (rest looked up from reference TRBV2 and TRBJ2-1): EPEVTQTPSHQVTQMGQEVILRCVPISNHLYFYWYRQILGQKVEFLVSFYNNEISEKSEIFDDQFSVERPDGSNFTLKIRSTKLEDSAMYFCASSGNSANVQFFGPGTRLTVL.

The chain carries TRBV27 and TRBJ1-2; TRBD1 aligns across 7 bases. The CDR3 covers 13 residues. V shed 6 bases, J shed 7 bases, and the junction held 8 bases outside the gene matches. CDR1 is MNHEY, CDR2 SMNVEV, per germline (reference sequence). In DNA form, the CDR3 reads TGTGCCAGCAGCCTAGGGGGCGGTTCTGGCTACACCTTC. It is translated as CASSLGGGSGYTF.

This clone was seen just once. The chain employs TRBV21-1 and TRBJ1-5; the DNA was not used to check the table's D call, TRBD1. TRBV21-1 constitutes a pseudogene. The CDR3 loop spans 18 amino acids. CDR3 in amino acids: CASSRSPGQKYSNQPQHF. In DNA form, the CDR3 reads TGTGCCAGCAGCAGATCACCGGGACAGAAATATAGCAATCAGCCCCAGCATTTT.

This clone was seen only a few times. The CDR3 DNA reads as TGTGCCAGCAGCCTATCAGGGTTCACTGAAGCTTTCTTT. As protein: CASSLSGFTEAFF. The genes are TRBV3-1 (or the pseudogene TRBV3-2) and TRBJ1-1, with D possibly matching TRBD1 (5 bases). The V end lost 4 bases, the J end lost 4 bases, and 10 bases lay between the germline ends. The V gene's germline CDR1 is LGHDT and CDR2 YNNKEL (reference sequence). The CDR3 runs to 13 residues.

This clone was counted once. The rearrangement links TRBV5-1 to TRBJ2-3, with a possible D match to TRBD1 (5 bases). This CDR3 comprises 15 residues. Germline CDR1 reads SGHRS; CDR2 reads YFSETQ. Trimming cost V 4 bases and J 0 bases, with 12 bases left between them. The CDR3 DNA reads as TGCGCCAGCAGCCCGGCCCAGGGCAGCACAGATACGCAGTATTTT. This translates into CASSPAQGSTDTQYF.

This sequence joins TRBV7-2 and TRBJ2-2; D is undetermined. This CDR3 is built from 16 residues. The germline V gene has CDR1 SGHTA and CDR2 FQGNSA. Trimming stripped 1 base from V and 7 bases from J, with 16 bases between. The CDR3: CASSLVVLAGGGELFF. DNA of the CDR3: TGTGCCAGCAGCTTAGTGGTCCTGGCTGGTGGCGGGGAGCTGTTTTTT.

V is TRBV27 and J is TRBJ2-1; perhaps TRBD2 as D (6 bases). Germline CDR1 reads MNHEY; CDR2 reads SMNVEV (reference sequence). With 3 bases removed from V and 6 bases from J, the gap between germline ends came to 15 bases. The CDR3 extends over 15 amino acids. The CDR3 nucleotides are TGTGCCAGCAGTTTGGGCCCAGGACTAACCAATGAGCAGTTCTTC. Its protein product is CASSLGPGLTNEQFF.

V and J are TRBV28 and TRBJ2-1, with a weak D call TRBD1 (6 bases). The CDR3 is made up of 14 amino acids. V gave up 3 bases and J gave up 6 bases, with 12 bases separating them. In germline, CDR1 is MDHEN, CDR2 SYDVKM. CDR3 region: CASSFTGRLNEQFF. The CDR3 DNA reads as TGTGCCAGCAGTTTTACAGGGCGTCTCAATGAGCAGTTCTTC.